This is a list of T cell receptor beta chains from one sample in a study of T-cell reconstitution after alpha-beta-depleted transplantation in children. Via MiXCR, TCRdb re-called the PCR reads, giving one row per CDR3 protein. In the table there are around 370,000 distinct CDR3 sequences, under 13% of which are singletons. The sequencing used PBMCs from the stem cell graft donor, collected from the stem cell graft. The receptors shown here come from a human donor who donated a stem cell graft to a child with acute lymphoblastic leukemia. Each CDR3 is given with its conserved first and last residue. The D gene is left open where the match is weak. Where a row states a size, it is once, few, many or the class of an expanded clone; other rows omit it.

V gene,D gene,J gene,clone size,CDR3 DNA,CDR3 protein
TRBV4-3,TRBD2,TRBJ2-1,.,TGCGCCAGCAGCCCAGACTCCGGGACTAGCGGCCGTGGTGAGCAGTTCTTC,CASSPDSGTSGRGEQFF
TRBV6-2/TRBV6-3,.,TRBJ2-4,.,TGTGCCAGCAGTTACTCTGCAGGCAGGGAGGGGGACATTCAGTACTTC,CASSYSAGREGDIQYF
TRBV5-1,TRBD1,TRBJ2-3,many,TGCGCCAGCAGCCACGCACAGGGGCTTAGCACAGATACGCAGTATTTT,CASSHAQGLSTDTQYF
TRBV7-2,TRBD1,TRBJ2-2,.,TGTGCCAGCAGCTTCTACAGGGGCGGCACCGGGGAGCTGTTTTTT,CASSFYRGGTGELFF
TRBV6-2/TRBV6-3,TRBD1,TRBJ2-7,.,TGTGCCAGCAGTTACCCTTACCGGACAGGATCCTCCTACGAGCAGTACTTC,CASSYPYRTGSSYEQYF
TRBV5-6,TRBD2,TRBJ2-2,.,TGTGCCAGCAGCGTGGGACTAGCCGGGGAGCTGTTTTTT,CASSVGLAGELFF
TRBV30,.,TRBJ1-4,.,TGTGCCTGGAGGGGACTAAATGAAAAACTGTTTTTT,CAWRGLNEKLFF
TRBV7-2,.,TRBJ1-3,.,TGTGCCAGCAGCTTAGTTCTCGCCTCTGGAAACACCATATATTTT,CASSLVLASGNTIYF
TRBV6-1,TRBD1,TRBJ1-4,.,TGTGCCAGCAGGGAGGGGACAGCAGTCGAAAAACTGTTTTTT,CASREGTAVEKLFF
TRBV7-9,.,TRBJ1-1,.,TGTGCCAGCAGCCCTGTGGCGAGTGAAGCTTTCTTT,CASSPVASEAFF
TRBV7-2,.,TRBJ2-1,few,TGTGCCAGCAGCCTCGATTCAGGGGTAAGCAATGAGCAGTTCTTC,CASSLDSGVSNEQFF
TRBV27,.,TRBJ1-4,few,TGTGCCAGCAGCTTAAACGGGGATACGCGGAAAAAACTGTTTTTT,CASSLNGDTRKKLFF
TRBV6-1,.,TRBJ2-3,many,TGTGCCAGCAGCAGCACTAGCACAGATACGCAGTATTTT,CASSSTSTDTQYF
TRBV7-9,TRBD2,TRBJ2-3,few,TGTGCCAGCAGCCCCCCACTAGCGGGATTCACAGATACGCAGTATTTT,CASSPPLAGFTDTQYF
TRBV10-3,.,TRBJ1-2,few,TGTGCCATCAGCGGACAGCCAAACTATGGCTACACCTTC,CAISGQPNYGYTF
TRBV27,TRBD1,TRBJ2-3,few,TGTGCCAGCAGTCCAGGGGACAGGGTGGGAGATACGCAGTATTTT,CASSPGDRVGDTQYF
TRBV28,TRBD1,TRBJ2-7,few,TGTGCCAGCAGTCGATCCGGGACAGTTGCCTACGAGCAGTACTTC,CASSRSGTVAYEQYF
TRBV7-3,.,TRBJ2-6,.,TGTGCCAGCAGCCCTACAGGGGGGGCCAACGTCCTGACTTTC,CASSPTGGANVLTF
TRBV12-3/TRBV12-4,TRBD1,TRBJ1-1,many,TGTGCCAGCAGTCCTCAACAGGGGGGGAACACTGAAGCTTTCTTT,CASSPQQGGNTEAFF
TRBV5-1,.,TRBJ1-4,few,TGCGCCAGCCGTAGGGAAGCAACTAATGAAAAACTGTTTTTT,CASRREATNEKLFF
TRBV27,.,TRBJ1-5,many,TGTGCCAGCAGTTTATCGGCAGCGCTGAGGGATCAGCCCCAGCATTTT,CASSLSAALRDQPQHF
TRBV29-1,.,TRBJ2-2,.,TGCAGCGTTGAAGATCAAGGTCTAGTCACCGGGGAGCTGTTTTTT,CSVEDQGLVTGELFF
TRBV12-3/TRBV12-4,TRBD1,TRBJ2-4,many,TGTGCCAGCAGTTCCCTATCACAGGGGCCTTTAGGAATAGCCAAAAACATTCAGTACTTC,CASSSLSQGPLGIAKNIQYF
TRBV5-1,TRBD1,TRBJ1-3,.,TGCGCCAGCAGCTTGGTTCAACAGGGGGCTGGAAACACCATATATTTT,CASSLVQQGAGNTIYF
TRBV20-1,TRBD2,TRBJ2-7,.,TGCAGTGCTGCGCGGTTAGCGGGAGCCGAGCAGTACTTC,CSAARLAGAEQYF
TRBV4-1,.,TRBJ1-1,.,TGCGCCAGCAGCCAAGTGTCCGCAGGGTCCTTGAACACTGAAGCTTTCTTT,CASSQVSAGSLNTEAFF
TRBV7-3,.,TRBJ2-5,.,TGTGCCAGCAGCTTTGATGGCGGCCTCCAAGAGACCCAGTACTTC,CASSFDGGLQETQYF